The following is a T cell receptor (beta chain) sequence with its context. The data were taken from a study of shared clonotypes between healthy human individuals. The repertoire was sequenced with immunoSEQ multiplex PCR; TCRdb's copy has only in-frame clones and lacks some. The sample consists of 500,000 to 650,000 clones, roughly 79% of them appearing once. Looked up from germline, CDR1 is LGHNA and CDR2 is YSLEER. CDR3 length: 17 residues. The ends lost 0 bases at V and 7 bases at J; junction bases unmatched: 13. This clonotype originated in a woman in her forties in good health. Some clones in this sample may be carry-over from other donors' samples. The sequenced sample consisted of PBMCs. The chain employs TRBV4-3 and TRBJ2-7; 9 bases are a match to TRBD2. This CDR3 is CASSQDPAGGPLGEQYF. The CDR3 region has the DNA TGCGCCAGCAGCCAAGATCCGGCGGGAGGGCCCCTAGGGGAGCAGTACTTC.